This T cell receptor beta chain was profiled in a study of blood T cells in healthy people across ages. The authors ran a second PCR of 7 to 11 cycles using a sample-barcoded 5' primer and a J-beta primer mix. TCRdb reanalysed the 5' RACE reads using MiXCR and keeps one entry per CDR3 protein. The sample yields around 900,000 distinct CDR3 sequences, roughly 26% seen once. In this sample, this clonotype turned up a few times. CDR3 length equals 15 residues. The germline CDR1 and CDR2 sequences are MGHDK and SYGVNS. Trimming left V 4 bases short and J 7 bases short, with 14 bases between. The rearrangement links TRBV25-1 to TRBJ1-6; a possible D gene is TRBD1 (6 bases). This sequence was found in a woman aged 80 or over in good health. What was sequenced was blood. CDR3 bases: TGTGCCAGCAGTGGTCCCAGGGGAATCAATTCACCCCTCCACTTT. The encoded protein is CASSGPRGINSPLHF.